A single sample is the source of the 18 T cell receptor beta chains below, sequenced in a study of blood T cell repertoires in COVID-19. Repertoires were generated with immunoSEQ multiplex PCR, while TCRdb's copy carries only in-frame clones and drops some. The sample lists roughly 230,000 clones; approximately 83% were seen once. Sequenced material: peripheral blood. Receptors originate from a human donor in a cohort sampled during active COVID-19.

The V gene is TRBV5-6, the J gene TRBJ2-3; 8 positions match TRBD1. Germline V gives CDR1 SGHDT, CDR2 YYEEEE. This CDR3 is 14 amino acids long. V shed 4 bases and J 4 bases; nucleotides not matched to a gene: 5. This CDR3 reads CASSAGQGADTQYF. CDR3 bases: TGTGCCAGCAGCGCTGGACAGGGCGCAGATACGCAGTATTTT. The variable domain in full, with the rest retrieved from reference TRBV5-6 and TRBJ2-3, is DAGVTQSPTHLIKTRGQQVTLRCSPKSGHDTVSWYQQALGQGPQFIFQYYEEEERQRGNFPDRFSGHQFPNYSSELNVNALLLGDSALYLCASSAGQGADTQYFGPGTRLTVL.

The V and J genes are TRBV18 and TRBJ1-1; 10 bases fit TRBD1. Germline V CDR1 and CDR2: KGHSH, LQKENI. This CDR3 region has 15 residues. J gave up 4 bases and V 6 bases, and 8 bases lay outside the gene matches. CDR3 DNA: TGTGCCAGCTCGCCGGGACAGGGGTTCGGCACTGAAGCTTTCTTT. Protein product: CASSPGQGFGTEAFF.

CDR3 sequence reads: CASSPDPSAIQYF. CDR3 nucleotide sequence: TGTGCCAGCAGTCCAGACCCAAGCGCCATTCAGTACTTC. The chain uses TRBV7-2 and TRBJ2-4; D remains ambiguous. Trimming left V 6 bases short and J 9 bases short, with 15 bases between. The V gene's germline CDR1 is SGHTA and CDR2 FQGNSA. This CDR3 comprises 13 residues.

Written as DNA, the CDR3 is TGTGCCAGCAGTTTTTATGACAGGGACACTGAAGCTTTCTTT. It codes for CASSFYDRDTEAFF. The J gene is TRBJ1-1, the V gene TRBV27, with 7 nucleotides matching TRBD1. In germline, CDR1 is MNHEY, CDR2 SMNVEV (reference sequence). Trimming at V came to 3 bases and at J to 3 bases, leaving 4 bases not matched to a gene. The CDR3 spans 14 residues.

The chain joins TRBV6-5 to TRBJ2-7; TRBD1 matches 8 bases. In germline, CDR1 is MNHEY, CDR2 SVGAGI. This CDR3 comprises 13 residues. Trimming at V came to 4 bases and at J to 5 bases, leaving 4 bases not matched to a gene. DNA for the CDR3: TGTGCCAGCAGTTGGGACAGGAACCACGAGCAGTACTTC. Translation: CASSWDRNHEQYF.

This clone was observed once. The chain recombines TRBV21-1 with TRBJ2-6; the D call in the table, TRBD1, was not verified against the DNA. TRBV21-1 corresponds to a pseudogene. CDR3 length equals 20 residues. The CDR3 region is CASSKGRTGTRSSGANVLTF. The DNA of the CDR3 is TGTGCCAGCAGCAAAGGGAGAACAGGGACGCGGAGCTCTGGGGCCAACGTCCTGACTTTC.

The CDR3 region is CASGLSSGTGIFYEQYF. DNA for the CDR3: TGTGCTAGTGGTTTGTCATCCGGGACAGGAATCTTCTACGAGCAGTACTTC. The chain is built from TRBV12-5 and TRBJ2-7; 8 bases are a match to TRBD1. Germline CDR1 LGHNT, CDR2 FRNRAP. The CDR3 consists of 17 residues. Trimming removed 2 bases from V and 3 bases from J; junction bases left unmatched: 12.

The gene calls are TRBV6-5 and TRBJ2-5; TRBD2 matches at 8 bases. The germline CDR1 and CDR2 sequences are MNHEY and SVGAGI. Trimming cost V 2 bases and J 4 bases; bases outside gene matches: 9. The CDR3 extends over 16 amino acids. The CDR3 reads CASSYTGLGVTETQYF. In nucleotides, the CDR3 is TGTGCCAGCAGTTACACGGGACTAGGGGTGACAGAGACCCAGTACTTC.

The rearrangement uses TRBV19 and TRBJ1-5; D may be TRBD1 (5 bases). Germline values: CDR1 LNHDA, CDR2 SQIVND (reference sequence). The V end was cut by 7 bases, the J end by 7 bases, with 17 bases between. The CDR3 totals 14 residues. The CDR3 loop reads CASKTQQATQPQHF. CDR3 coding DNA: TGTGCCAGTAAAACCCAACAGGCCACGCAGCCCCAGCATTTT.

The chain couples TRBV3-1 (or the pseudogene TRBV3-2) to TRBJ1-3; weak D call: TRBD1 (5 bases). Trimming shortened V by 6 bases and J by 3 bases, and 15 bases separated the two germline ends. The CDR3 is 15 amino acids. In germline, CDR1 is LGHDT, CDR2 YNNKEL (reference sequence). Written as DNA, the CDR3 is TGTGCCAGCAGTCCCTTTGGGGCTAATGGAAACACCATATATTTT. This sequence encodes CASSPFGANGNTIYF.

V usage is TRBV6-5 and J usage is TRBJ1-3; 9 bases fit TRBD1. The CDR3 sequence is 14 residues long. CDR1 is MNHEY and CDR2 is SVGAGI in the germline V gene. J was trimmed by 9 bases and V by 6 bases; bases with no gene match: 9. As DNA, the CDR3 is TGTGCCAGCAGCCCGGGACAGGGAATATCCACCATATATTTT. This sequence encodes CASSPGQGISTIYF.

This clone was picked up a small number of times. V usage is TRBV29-1 and J usage is TRBJ2-3; TRBD1 aligns across 9 bases. The junction had 10 bases not matched to a gene; V was cut back by 7 bases and J by 5 bases. The germline V gene has CDR1 SQVTM and CDR2 ANQGSEA. This CDR3 has 14 amino acids. For the CDR3, the DNA is TGCAGCGGGTCCCGGGACAGGGCCGGAGATACGCAGTATTTT. It specifies CSGSRDRAGDTQYF.

The chain joins TRBV15 to TRBJ2-7; a weak D match, TRBD1 (6 bases). V shed 0 bases and J shed 3 bases, with 15 bases lying between them. The length of the CDR3 is 16 residues. Germline V gene sequence: CDR1 LNHNV, CDR2 YYDKDF (reference sequence). This CDR3 is CATSREHGQIFYEQYF. CDR3 nucleotide sequence: TGTGCCACCAGCAGAGAACACGGACAGATTTTCTACGAGCAGTACTTC.

The chain carries TRBV9 and TRBJ1-3, with D unresolved. This CDR3 is 16 amino acids long. The V end lost 4 bases, the J end lost 2 bases, and 16 bases lay between the germline ends. In germline, CDR1 is SGDLS, CDR2 YYNGEE. CDR3 sequence: CASSPKGGSAGNTIYF. For the CDR3, the DNA is TGTGCCAGCAGCCCGAAGGGAGGTTCGGCTGGAAACACCATATATTTT.

This chain joins TRBV28 and TRBJ2-3; TRBD2 is a possible D gene (7 bases). This CDR3 has 13 residues. V lost 7 bases and J 6 bases, leaving 14 bases between the germline ends. Germline V lookup: CDR1 MDHEN, CDR2 SYDVKM. The chain's CDR3 is CASIPRGRDTQYF. CDR3 nucleotides: TGTGCCAGCATTCCGCGGGGGCGGGATACGCAGTATTTT.

V usage is TRBV10-3 and J usage is TRBJ1-1, with D perhaps TRBD1 (5 bases). The length of the CDR3 is 14 residues. The V gene's germline CDR1 is ENHRY and CDR2 SYGVKD. V was clipped by 7 bases and J by 0 bases, with 12 bases between them. The CDR3 DNA follows: TGTGCCATCAACCAGGGTTTAATGAACACTGAAGCTTTCTTT. It codes for CAINQGLMNTEAFF.

This clone has a count of ten or more. The J gene is TRBJ1-2, the V gene TRBV5-6; 9 bases fit TRBD1. Germline assignment: CDR1 SGHDT and CDR2 YYEEEE. V lost 3 bases, J lost 2 bases, and 5 bases stayed unmatched. The CDR3 loop spans 15 amino acids. CDR3 nucleotide sequence: TGTGCCAGCAGCTATAGGGACAGGGTAAACTATGGCTACACCTTC. Its protein product is CASSYRDRVNYGYTF. Full variable domain (outside the CDR3, taken from reference TRBV5-6 and TRBJ1-2): DAGVTQSPTHLIKTRGQQVTLRCSPKSGHDTVSWYQQALGQGPQFIFQYYEEEERQRGNFPDRFSGHQFPNYSSELNVNALLLGDSALYLCASSYRDRVNYGYTFGSGTRLTVV.

As for this clone: Other DNA variants within this sample encode the same CDR3. This chain connects TRBV11-3 to TRBJ2-3; possible D gene TRBD1, 5 bases. CDR1 and CDR2 from the germline V gene are SGHNT and YENEEA. Trimming removed 1 base at V and 3 bases at J, with 8 bases between. CDR3 length equals 14 residues. As DNA, the CDR3 is TGTGCCAGCAGCTTAGGGCAGGGAACAGATACGCAGTATTTT. Protein: CASSLGQGTDTQYF. The whole variable domain, remainder taken from reference TRBV11-3 and TRBJ2-3, is EAGVVQSPRYKIIEKKQPVAFWCNPISGHNTLYWYLQNLGQGPELLIRYENEEAVDDSQLPKDRFSAERLKGVDSTLKIQPAELGDSAVYLCASSLGQGTDTQYFGPGTRLTVL.